This is a list of T cell receptor beta chains from one sample in a study of T cells in Graves' hyperthyroidism and ophthalmopathy. TCRdb reanalysed the multiplex PCR reads using MiXCR and keeps one entry per CDR3 protein. The table includes approximately 400,000 distinct CDR3 sequences, around a sixth detected once. What was sequenced was blood. These receptors came from a woman between 18 and 30 years old with Graves' hyperthyroidism that later progressed to Graves' ophthalmopathy. CDR3s include the opening cysteine and the closing phenylalanine or tryptophan. The order of the fields is V gene, J gene, clone size, CDR3 protein. Part of the rows lack a size; the others show once, few, many or a class for expanded clones.

v_gene: TRBV18; j_gene: TRBJ1-2; abundance: many; CDR3aa: CASSPGHSPIAGGYTF
v_gene: TRBV6-2/TRBV6-3; j_gene: TRBJ2-7; abundance: NA; CDR3aa: CASSNPTGLAASSYEQYF
v_gene: TRBV28; j_gene: TRBJ2-3; abundance: NA; CDR3aa: CASSLQGRTGTQYF
v_gene: TRBV2; j_gene: TRBJ1-1; abundance: many; CDR3aa: CASTGPAVTEAFF
v_gene: TRBV28; j_gene: TRBJ1-2; abundance: many; CDR3aa: CASSLDGTYGYTF
v_gene: TRBV9; j_gene: TRBJ2-7; abundance: few; CDR3aa: CASSARLAGDEQYF
v_gene: TRBV27; j_gene: TRBJ2-1; abundance: NA; CDR3aa: CASSLSPGSPKEFF
v_gene: TRBV2; j_gene: TRBJ1-2; abundance: many; CDR3aa: CASSSGTGVLNYGYTF
v_gene: TRBV28; j_gene: TRBJ2-1; abundance: NA; CDR3aa: CASSRTSGFNEQFF
v_gene: TRBV3-1; j_gene: TRBJ1-4; abundance: many; CDR3aa: CASSRTGGATNEKLFF
v_gene: TRBV27; j_gene: TRBJ1-5; abundance: few; CDR3aa: CASSPEANQPQHF
v_gene: TRBV20-1; j_gene: TRBJ2-7; abundance: NA; CDR3aa: CSAPMTQRVYEQYF
v_gene: TRBV7-2; j_gene: TRBJ1-2; abundance: few; CDR3aa: CASSLVGPPGQGRGYTF
v_gene: TRBV2; j_gene: TRBJ1-1; abundance: once; CDR3aa: CASMERALANDEAFF
v_gene: TRBV7-2; j_gene: TRBJ2-7; abundance: many; CDR3aa: CATSAGGVYEQYF
v_gene: TRBV11-2; j_gene: TRBJ2-7; abundance: many; CDR3aa: CASSSPGTLEQYF
v_gene: TRBV3-1; j_gene: TRBJ2-1; abundance: many; CDR3aa: CASSQDRLAGSNEQFF
v_gene: TRBV15; j_gene: TRBJ2-7; abundance: many; CDR3aa: CATSRETGPYEQYF
v_gene: TRBV10-2; j_gene: TRBJ1-4; abundance: few; CDR3aa: CASRFGEKLFF
v_gene: TRBV5-1; j_gene: TRBJ1-1; abundance: many; CDR3aa: CASSWTGEKAEAFF
v_gene: TRBV7-2; j_gene: TRBJ1-4; abundance: NA; CDR3aa: CASSLWADEKLFF
v_gene: TRBV6-1; j_gene: TRBJ2-1; abundance: few; CDR3aa: CASSKGLAVEQFF
v_gene: TRBV12-3/TRBV12-4; j_gene: TRBJ1-2; abundance: few; CDR3aa: CASTYRRWDRGPNYGYTF
v_gene: TRBV28; j_gene: TRBJ1-1; abundance: many; CDR3aa: CASSNGKRQADTEAFF
v_gene: TRBV6-1; j_gene: TRBJ1-1; abundance: many; CDR3aa: CASSEAEPGRAFF
v_gene: TRBV6-1; j_gene: TRBJ2-2; abundance: few; CDR3aa: CASSELGAGAPGELFF
v_gene: TRBV28; j_gene: TRBJ1-5; abundance: many; CDR3aa: CASTIGGADNQPQHF
v_gene: TRBV7-2; j_gene: TRBJ2-7; abundance: many; CDR3aa: CASSLVAGAHEQYF
v_gene: TRBV20-1; j_gene: TRBJ2-5; abundance: NA; CDR3aa: CSAVTGGETQYF
v_gene: TRBV2; j_gene: TRBJ2-7; abundance: NA; CDR3aa: CASMTGTSSYEQYF
v_gene: TRBV3-1; j_gene: TRBJ2-6; abundance: NA; CDR3aa: CASSQDHPSAVLSGANVLTF
v_gene: TRBV28; j_gene: TRBJ2-7; abundance: many; CDR3aa: CASSLSRDRVSYEQYF